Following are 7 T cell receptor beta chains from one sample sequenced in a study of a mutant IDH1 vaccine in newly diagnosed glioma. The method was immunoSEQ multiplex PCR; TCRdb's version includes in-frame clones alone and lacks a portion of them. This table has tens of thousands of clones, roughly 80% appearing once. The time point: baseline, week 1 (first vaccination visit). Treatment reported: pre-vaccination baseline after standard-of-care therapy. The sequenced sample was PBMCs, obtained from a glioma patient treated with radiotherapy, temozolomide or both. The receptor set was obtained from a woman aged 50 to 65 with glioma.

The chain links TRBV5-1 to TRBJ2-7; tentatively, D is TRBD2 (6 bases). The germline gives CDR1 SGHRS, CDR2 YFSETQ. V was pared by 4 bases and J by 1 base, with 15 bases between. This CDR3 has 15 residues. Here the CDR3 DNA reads TGCGCCAGCAGCCCCCCGTCGGGGGATTCCTACGAGCAGTACTTC. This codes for CASSPPSGDSYEQYF.

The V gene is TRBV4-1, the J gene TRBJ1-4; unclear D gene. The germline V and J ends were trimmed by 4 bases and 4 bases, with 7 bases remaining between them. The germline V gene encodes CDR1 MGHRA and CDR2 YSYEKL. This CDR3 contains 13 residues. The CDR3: CASSLTSNEKLFF. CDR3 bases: TGCGCCAGCAGCCTGACAAGTAATGAAAAACTGTTTTTT.

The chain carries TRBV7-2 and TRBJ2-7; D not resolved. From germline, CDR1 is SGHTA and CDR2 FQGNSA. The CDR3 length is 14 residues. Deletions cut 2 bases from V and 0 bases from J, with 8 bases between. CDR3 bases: TGTGCCAGCAGCTTATGGGCGGCCTCCTACGAGCAGTACTTC. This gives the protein CASSLWAASYEQYF.

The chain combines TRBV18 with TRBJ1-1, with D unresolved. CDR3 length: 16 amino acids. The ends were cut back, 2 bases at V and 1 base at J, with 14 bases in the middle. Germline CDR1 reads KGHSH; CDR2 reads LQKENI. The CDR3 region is CASSPLGPRGNTEAFF. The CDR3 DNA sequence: TGTGCCAGCTCACCATTAGGACCCCGAGGGAACACTGAAGCTTTCTTT.

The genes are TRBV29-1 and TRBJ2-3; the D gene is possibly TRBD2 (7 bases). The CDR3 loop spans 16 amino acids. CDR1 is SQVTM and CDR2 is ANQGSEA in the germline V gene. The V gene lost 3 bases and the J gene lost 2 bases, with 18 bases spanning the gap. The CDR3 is CSVDGLGGAPTDTQYF. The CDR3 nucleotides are TGCAGCGTTGACGGACTTGGGGGGGCCCCCACAGATACGCAGTATTTT.

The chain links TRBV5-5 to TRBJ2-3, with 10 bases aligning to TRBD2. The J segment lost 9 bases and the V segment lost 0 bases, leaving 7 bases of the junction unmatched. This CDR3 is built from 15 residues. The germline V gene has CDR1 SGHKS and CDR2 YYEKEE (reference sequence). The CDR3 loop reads CASSLVLAGGNTQYF. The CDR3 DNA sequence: TGTGCCAGCAGCTTGGTTTTAGCGGGGGGAAACACGCAGTATTTT. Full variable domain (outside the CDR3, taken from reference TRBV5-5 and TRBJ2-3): DAGVTQSPTHLIKTRGQQVTLRCSPISGHKSVSWYQQVLGQGPQFIFQYYEKEERGRGNFPDRFSARQFPNYSSELNVNALLLGDSALYLCASSLVLAGGNTQYFGPGTRLTVL.

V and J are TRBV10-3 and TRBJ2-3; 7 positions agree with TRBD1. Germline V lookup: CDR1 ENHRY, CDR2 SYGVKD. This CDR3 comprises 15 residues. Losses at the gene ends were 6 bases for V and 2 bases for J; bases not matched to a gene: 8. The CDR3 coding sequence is TGTGCCATCAGCTCCTCGGGACAGATCACAGATACGCAGTATTTT. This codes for CAISSSGQITDTQYF.